Listed below are T cell receptor beta chains from one sample, sequenced in a study of PD-1 blockade in mismatch repair-deficient tumors. TCRdb keeps only in-frame clones here, not all; method: immunoSEQ multiplex PCR. The data contain around 120,000 clones, 86% of them seen just once; the ten biggest clones take up roughly 14%. The material sequenced was peripheral blood, taken 44 weeks after starting pembrolizumab. The receptors derive from an adult with mismatch repair-deficient cancer. Each CDR3 is given with its conserved first and last residue. Each record gives: D gene, V gene, clone size, J gene, CDR3 DNA, CDR3 protein. The D gene is left open where the match is weak. Some rows have no size entry. The others give once, few or many, or a class for an expanded clone.

-	TRBV11-3	-	TRBJ1-1	TGTGCCAGCAGCTACTCCATCTACAACACTGAAGCTTTCTTT	CASSYSIYNTEAFF
-	TRBV7-6	-	TRBJ2-1	TGTGCCAGCAGCCAAAGTTCATACAATGAGCAGTTCTTC	CASSQSSYNEQFF
-	TRBV7-6	-	TRBJ2-3	TGTGCCAGCAGCTTAGATCAGGGTATCACAGATACGCAGTATTTT	CASSLDQGITDTQYF
-	TRBV27	-	TRBJ2-6	TGTGCCAGCAGTCATAGCTCTGGGGCCAACGTCCTGACTTTC	CASSHSSGANVLTF
TRBD2	TRBV4-3	-	TRBJ2-7	TGCGCCAGCAGCCAAGATCGTAACTTACTAGCGGAAGCCTACGAGCAGTACTTC	CASSQDRNLLAEAYEQYF
TRBD2	TRBV7-2	-	TRBJ2-7	TGTGCCAGCAGCTTCAAATTTACTAGCGGGAGGTCCTACGAGCAGTACTTC	CASSFKFTSGRSYEQYF
-	TRBV2	-	TRBJ2-7	TGTGCCAGCAGTGGCCGTGGCACGGGATTATCTACGCAGCAGTACTTC	CASSGRGTGLSTQQYF
-	TRBV5-4	-	TRBJ2-1	TGTGCCAGCAGCGCACAAGGGAAGAGTGAGCAGTTCTTC	CASSAQGKSEQFF
-	TRBV2	-	TRBJ1-5	TGTGCCAGCGGGCCTAATAGCAATCAGCCCCAGCATTTT	CASGPNSNQPQHF
-	TRBV6-5	-	TRBJ2-7	TGTGCCAGCAGTACACCGTTCGGCTACGAGCAGTACTTC	CASSTPFGYEQYF
-	TRBV30	few	TRBJ1-1	TGTGCCTGGATTCCGGGGCGAAACACTGAAGCTTTCTTT	CAWIPGRNTEAFF
-	TRBV28	-	TRBJ2-1	TGTGCCAGCACAGGTAATGAGCAGTTCTTC	CASTGNEQFF
-	TRBV6-5	-	TRBJ1-4	TGTGCCAGCAGTTATCTTGGGACAAGGAGGAATGAAAAACTGTTTTTT	CASSYLGTRRNEKLFF
-	TRBV27	-	TRBJ1-4	TGTGCCAGCAGTTTACGGCAACCGGGACCGGGGTCGGCATCTGAAAAACTGTTTTTT	CASSLRQPGPGSASEKLFF
-	TRBV6-1	-	TRBJ1-4	TGTGCCAGCAGTGAAAGAATATCAGATAAAGAAAATGAAAAACTGTTTTTT	CASSERISDKENEKLFF
-	TRBV6-6	-	TRBJ1-2	TGTGCCAGCAGCCCCGATCGACCCGTCTATGGCTACACCTTC	CASSPDRPVYGYTF
-	TRBV10-3	-	TRBJ2-5	TGTGCCATCAGTGAGGGTAGGGCCCAAGAGACCCAGTACTTC	CAISEGRAQETQYF
-	TRBV11-2	once	TRBJ2-2	TGTGCCAGCAGCCCTGGGGCGGGGATCACCGGGGAGCTGTTTTTT	CASSPGAGITGELFF
TRBD2	TRBV27	-	TRBJ2-1	TGTGCCAGCAGTTTAGGGACTAGCGGGTACTACAATGAGCAGTTCTTC	CASSLGTSGYYNEQFF
-	TRBV5-1	-	TRBJ2-5	TGCGCCAGCAGCTCCGGGGTTAGGGGTCAAGAGACCCAGTACTTC	CASSSGVRGQETQYF
TRBD2	TRBV5-1	-	TRBJ2-7	TGCGCCAGCAGCTGGCGGGGAGTGAGGGGACTAGCGGGTCCTCCCTACGAGCAGTACTTC	CASSWRGVRGLAGPPYEQYF
-	TRBV6-6	once	TRBJ1-1	TGTGCCAGCAGTCCACAACAGGGAGTCACTGAAGCTTTCTTT	CASSPQQGVTEAFF
-	TRBV4-1	once	TRBJ2-1	TGCGCCAGCAGTACCTCCCCCATTGACAATGAGCAGTTCTTC	CASSTSPIDNEQFF
-	TRBV19	once	TRBJ2-3	TGTGCCAGTAGTCCAGCCCTTGGCAAGTTCACAGATACGCAGTATTTT	CASSPALGKFTDTQYF
-	TRBV11-2	-	TRBJ2-1	TGTGCCAGCAGCTTATTCTCCCCTAGACGAGTGTCCCTTCAAGAGCAGTTCTTC	CASSLFSPRRVSLQEQFF
-	TRBV10-3	-	TRBJ2-2	TGTGCCATCAGTGAGCGGGGAGGCGGGAACACCGGGGAGCTGTTTTTT	CAISERGGGNTGELFF
-	TRBV25-1	once	TRBJ1-4	TGTGCCAGCAGTGAACCGAGAGGAGGAAAACTGTTTTTT	CASSEPRGGKLFF
-	TRBV27	-	TRBJ2-7	TGTGCCAGCAGTTTATATAGGAGCTACGAGCAGTACTTC	CASSLYRSYEQYF
-	TRBV30	once	TRBJ2-7	TGTGCCTGGAGTAAACCAAGCGAGCAGTACTTC	CAWSKPSEQYF
-	TRBV5-1	-	TRBJ2-1	TGCGCCAGCAGCTCCGGGGCGTACAATGAGCAGTTCTTC	CASSSGAYNEQFF
-	TRBV5-5	-	TRBJ1-4	TGTGCCAGCAGCTTCGGCGAAAAACTGTTTTTT	CASSFGEKLFF
-	TRBV10-3	few	TRBJ2-3	TGTGCCACTACAGACGCAGATACGCAGTATTTT	CATTDADTQYF
-	TRBV27	-	TRBJ2-7	TGTGCCAGCAGTTTATCGATCCAGTCATACGAGCAGTACTTC	CASSLSIQSYEQYF
TRBD2	TRBV6-1	-	TRBJ2-7	TGTGCCAGCACCTTTAGCGGGAGGGCCTATGAGCAGTACTTC	CASTFSGRAYEQYF
-	TRBV6-6	-	TRBJ2-6	TGTGCCAGCAGTTTTACACGCTCTGGGGCCAACGTCCTGACTTTC	CASSFTRSGANVLTF
TRBD1	TRBV4-2	once	TRBJ1-1	TGTGCCAGCAGCCCCACCACTAGCGACAGGGGGACTGAAGCTTTCTTT	CASSPTTSDRGTEAFF
-	TRBV6-5	-	TRBJ1-1	TGTGCCAGCAGTTACGGTCGGCGGTTGAACACTGAAGCTTTCTTT	CASSYGRRLNTEAFF
TRBD1	TRBV30	-	TRBJ1-4	TGTGCCTGGAGGACAGGGAGGGGTAATGAAAAACTGTTTTTT	CAWRTGRGNEKLFF
-	TRBV6-5	-	TRBJ2-5	TGTGCCAGCAGTTACCGACGGGAGGAGACCCAGTACTTC	CASSYRREETQYF
-	TRBV6-5	-	TRBJ1-2	TGTGCCAGCAGTTACTCTCTCGTAGGGTATGGCTACACCTTC	CASSYSLVGYGYTF
TRBD2	TRBV27	-	TRBJ2-3	TGTGCCAGCAGGCCCGGGACTAGTGTAAATACGCAGTATTTT	CASRPGTSVNTQYF
-	TRBV30	few	TRBJ1-5	TGTGCCTGGAGTGTACTAGGAGGGGGGCAGCCCCAGCATTTT	CAWSVLGGGQPQHF
TRBD1	TRBV4-1	few	TRBJ1-5	TGCGCCAGCAGTCCAAGGGACAGGGGTCCGCCCCAGCATTTT	CASSPRDRGPPQHF
TRBD2	TRBV19	-	TRBJ2-7	TGTGCCAGTAGTCCCGGACTAGCGGGAGGGAAAGACGAGCAGTACTTC	CASSPGLAGGKDEQYF
TRBD2	TRBV11-2	-	TRBJ2-7	TGTGCCAGCAGCTCGGGACTAGCCTACGAGCAGTACTTC	CASSSGLAYEQYF
-	TRBV4-2	-	TRBJ2-3	TGTGCCAGCAGCTTGGGGGGCGTGGATACGCAGTATTTT	CASSLGGVDTQYF
-	TRBV10-3	-	TRBJ2-7	TGTGCCATCAGTGAACTATTAACCCGGGACTTGGATTACGAGCAGTACTTC	CAISELLTRDLDYEQYF
-	TRBV10-2	-	TRBJ2-6	TGCGCCAGCAGTGCCGGCCTCTCTGGGGCCAACGTCCTGACTTTC	CASSAGLSGANVLTF
-	TRBV18	-	TRBJ1-1	TGTGCCAGCTCACCGGCGGGGAACACTGAAGCTTTCTTT	CASSPAGNTEAFF
-	TRBV7-2	-	TRBJ2-7	TGTGCCAGCAGCTTCAGGGCCCAAGGGCGCGAGCAGTACTTC	CASSFRAQGREQYF
TRBD1	TRBV10-3	-	TRBJ2-7	TGTGCCATCAGTGAATGGGACAGAGGCTACGAGCAGTACTTC	CAISEWDRGYEQYF
-	TRBV11-3	once	TRBJ2-1	TGTGCCAGCAGCCCTTCGGAGCGGGCTACCTACAATGAGCAGTTCTTC	CASSPSERATYNEQFF
-	TRBV4-1	-	TRBJ1-1	TGCGCCAGCAGCCAAGGTAGGACTTGGGACACAGAAGCTTTCTTT	CASSQGRTWDTEAFF